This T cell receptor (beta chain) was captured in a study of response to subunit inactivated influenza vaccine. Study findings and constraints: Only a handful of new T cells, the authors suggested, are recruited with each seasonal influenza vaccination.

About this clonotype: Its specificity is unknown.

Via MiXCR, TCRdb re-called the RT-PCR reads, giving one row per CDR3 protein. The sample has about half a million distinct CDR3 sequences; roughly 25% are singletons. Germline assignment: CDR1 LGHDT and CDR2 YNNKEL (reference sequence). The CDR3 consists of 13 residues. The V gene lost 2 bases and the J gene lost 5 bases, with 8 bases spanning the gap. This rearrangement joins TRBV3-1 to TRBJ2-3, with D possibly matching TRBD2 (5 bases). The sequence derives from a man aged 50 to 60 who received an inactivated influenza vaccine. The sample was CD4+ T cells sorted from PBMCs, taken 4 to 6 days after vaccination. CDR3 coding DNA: TGTGCCAGCAGCCAAATGCGGGTAGATACGCAGTATTTT. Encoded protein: CASSQMRVDTQYF.